The T cell receptor (beta chain) described here comes from a study of T cell changes during pregnancy in multiple sclerosis. This CDR3 region has 13 residues. Germline assignment: CDR1 MNHEY and CDR2 SMNVEV (reference sequence). Trimming stripped 3 bases from V and 4 bases from J, with 9 bases between. TCRdb's copy holds only in-frame clones and misses some; the assay was immunoSEQ multiplex PCR. The sample has 49,000 or so clones, almost 95% seen once. The material was peripheral blood, obtained in the third trimester of pregnancy. V gene TRBV27 combines with J gene TRBJ1-2, with D unclear. The clonotype originates from a female donor with multiple sclerosis, enrolled in a pregnancy study. The CDR3 DNA sequence: TGTGCCAGCAGTTTCTCTAGCTCCTATGGCTACACCTTC. Translated, it gives CASSFSSSYGYTF.